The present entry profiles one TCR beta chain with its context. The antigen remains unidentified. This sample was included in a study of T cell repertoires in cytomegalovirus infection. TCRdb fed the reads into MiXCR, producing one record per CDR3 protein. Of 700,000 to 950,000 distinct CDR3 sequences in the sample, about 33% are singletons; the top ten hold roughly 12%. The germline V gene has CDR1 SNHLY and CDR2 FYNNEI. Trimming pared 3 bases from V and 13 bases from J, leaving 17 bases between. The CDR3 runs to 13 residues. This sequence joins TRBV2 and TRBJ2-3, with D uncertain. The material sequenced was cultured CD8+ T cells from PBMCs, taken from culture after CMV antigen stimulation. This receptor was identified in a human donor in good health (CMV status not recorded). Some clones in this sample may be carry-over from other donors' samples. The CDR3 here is CASSDPSRQPEYF. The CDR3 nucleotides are TGTGCCAGCAGTGATCCGAGTAGGCAACCGGAGTATTTT.